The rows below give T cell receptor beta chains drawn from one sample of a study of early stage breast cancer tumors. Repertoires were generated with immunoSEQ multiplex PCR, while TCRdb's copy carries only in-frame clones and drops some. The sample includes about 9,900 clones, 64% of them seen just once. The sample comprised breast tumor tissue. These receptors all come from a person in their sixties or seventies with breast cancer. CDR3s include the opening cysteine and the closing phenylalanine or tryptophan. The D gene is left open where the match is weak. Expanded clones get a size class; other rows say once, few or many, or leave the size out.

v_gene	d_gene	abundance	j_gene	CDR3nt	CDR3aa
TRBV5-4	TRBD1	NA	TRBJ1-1	TGTGCCAGCAGGGCGACAGGGTTGAACACTGAAGCTTTCTTT	CASRATGLNTEAFF
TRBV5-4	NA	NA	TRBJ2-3	TGTGCCAGCAGCTTGGGGGGCGCCGGGTATTCAGATACGCAGTATTTT	CASSLGGAGYSDTQYF
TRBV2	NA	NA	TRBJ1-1	TGTGCCAGCAAAGGGGTGACAGGAAGAGCTTTCTTT	CASKGVTGRAFF
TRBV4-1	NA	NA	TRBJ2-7	TGCGCCAGCAGCCAAGAAGGGGGGGGGAACTACGAGCAGTACTTC	CASSQEGGGNYEQYF
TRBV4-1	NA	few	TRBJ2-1	TGCGCCAGCAGCCAAGATGTGTGGGGGGTGGGAAACAATGAGCAGTTCTTC	CASSQDVWGVGNNEQFF
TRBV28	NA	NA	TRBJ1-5	TGTGCCAGCAGTTTAGGGGCAAGGGGGTATCAGCCCCAGCATTTT	CASSLGARGYQPQHF
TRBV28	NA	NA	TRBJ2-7	TGTGCCAGCAGTGCCCCGGACAGCATAGGCTCCTACGAGCAGTACTTC	CASSAPDSIGSYEQYF
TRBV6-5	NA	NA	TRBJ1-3	TGTGCCAGCAGTCTACAGGGAACTGGAAACACCATATATTTT	CASSLQGTGNTIYF
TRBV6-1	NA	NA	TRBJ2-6	TGTGCCAGCAGTGTACCACAGGGTCGGGCCAACGTCCTGACTTTC	CASSVPQGRANVLTF
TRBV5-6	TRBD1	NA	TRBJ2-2	TGTGCCAGCAGCGAAGACAGGGGGCTGGGCACCGGGGAGCTGTTTTTT	CASSEDRGLGTGELFF
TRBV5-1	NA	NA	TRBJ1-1	TGCGCCAGCAATCTTAGGGGGGACGTCGGCACTGAAGCTTTCTTT	CASNLRGDVGTEAFF
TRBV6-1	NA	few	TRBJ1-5	TGTGCCAGCAGTGCCGGCTCCGGGAATAGCAATCAGCCCCAGCATTTT	CASSAGSGNSNQPQHF
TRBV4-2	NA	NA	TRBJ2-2	TGTGCCAGCAGCCAAGAATTGCAGGCCGGGGAGCTGTTTTTT	CASSQELQAGELFF
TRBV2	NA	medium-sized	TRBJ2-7	TGTGCCAGCAGTGCCGGGGAAACCCAGCAGTACTTC	CASSAGETQQYF
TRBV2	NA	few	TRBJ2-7	TGTGCCAGCAGACTTTTTGAGCAGTACTTC	CASRLFEQYF
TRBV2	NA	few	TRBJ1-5	TGTGCCAGCAGTGAGATGGAGAATCAGCCCCAGCATTTT	CASSEMENQPQHF
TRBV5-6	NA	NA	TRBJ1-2	TGTGCCAGCAGCTTGTGGGCCCGGGGATACACCTTC	CASSLWARGYTF
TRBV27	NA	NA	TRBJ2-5	TGTGCCAGCAGCCTTTTCAGTTCACAAGAGACCCAGTACTTC	CASSLFSSQETQYF
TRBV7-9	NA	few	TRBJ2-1	TGTGCCAGCAGCTTAGGGGAGCAGTTCTTC	CASSLGEQFF
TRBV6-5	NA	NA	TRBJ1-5	TGTGCCAGCAGTGACAGCTATAGCAATCAGCCCCAGCATTTT	CASSDSYSNQPQHF
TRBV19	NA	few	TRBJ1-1	TGTGCCAGTAGGCCATTACAGGGCTTGAACACTGAAGCTTTCTTT	CASRPLQGLNTEAFF
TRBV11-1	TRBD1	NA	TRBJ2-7	TGTGCCAGCAGCTTAGAAGGACAGGTGCTCTACGAGCAGTACTTC	CASSLEGQVLYEQYF
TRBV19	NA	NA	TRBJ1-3	TGTGCCAGTATGGGGGCCAAAACGGGCGGAAACACCATATATTTT	CASMGAKTGGNTIYF
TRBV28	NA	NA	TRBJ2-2	TGTGCCAGCAGTTTTGCGGTAGGGGAGCTGTTTTTT	CASSFAVGELFF
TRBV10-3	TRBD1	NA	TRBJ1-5	TGTGCCATCAGGGGACAGGGTCAGGGTCAGCCCCAGCATTTT	CAIRGQGQGQPQHF
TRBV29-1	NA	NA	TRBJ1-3	TGCAGCGTTGGTACAGACTCTGGAAACACCATATATTTT	CSVGTDSGNTIYF
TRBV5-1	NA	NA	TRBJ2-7	TGCGCCAGCAGCTTCACTAGCTCCGGGACCGAGCAGTACTTC	CASSFTSSGTEQYF
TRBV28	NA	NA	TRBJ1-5	TGTGCCAGCAGTTTGGAGGTCAATCAGCCCCAGCATTTT	CASSLEVNQPQHF
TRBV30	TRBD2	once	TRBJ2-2	TGTGCCTGGATGGGGGGGAGGACCGGGGAGCTGTTTTTT	CAWMGGRTGELFF
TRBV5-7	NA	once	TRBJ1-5	TGTGCCAGCAGCTTGGCCTGGGGGGGGACCAGTGATCAGCCCCAGCATTTT	CASSLAWGGTSDQPQHF
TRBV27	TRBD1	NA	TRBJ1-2	TGTGCCAGCAGTTTATCCGGGACAGGGGGCCTTGCTAACTATGGCTACACCTTC	CASSLSGTGGLANYGYTF
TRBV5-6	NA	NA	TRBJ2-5	TGTGCCAGCAGCTTGGTGGCAGTAGAGACCCAGTACTTC	CASSLVAVETQYF
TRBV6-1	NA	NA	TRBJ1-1	TGTGCCAGCACTATCCAGGGAATGAGCACTGAAGCTTTCTTT	CASTIQGMSTEAFF
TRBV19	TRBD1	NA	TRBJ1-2	TGTGCCAGTAGTTCCACCCACAGGGGTGCTAACTATGGCTACACCTTC	CASSSTHRGANYGYTF
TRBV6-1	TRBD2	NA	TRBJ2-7	TGTGCCAGCAGTGAAGGGCTAGCGGGGGCCTTATTGGGCGAGCAGTACTTC	CASSEGLAGALLGEQYF
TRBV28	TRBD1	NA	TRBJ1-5	TGTGCCAGCAGTCGACAGGGAGGCTCATTCCAGCCCCAGCATTTT	CASSRQGGSFQPQHF
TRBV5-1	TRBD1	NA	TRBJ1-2	TGCGCCAGCAGCGCCACCGGGACAGGGGGCTATGGCTACACCTTC	CASSATGTGGYGYTF
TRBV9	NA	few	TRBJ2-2	TGTGCCAGCAGCGTCCTGGGTAACACCGGGGAGCTGTTTTTT	CASSVLGNTGELFF
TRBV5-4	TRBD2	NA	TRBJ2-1	TGTGCCAGCAGCCCGAGCGGGGGGAATTACAATGAGCAGTTCTTC	CASSPSGGNYNEQFF
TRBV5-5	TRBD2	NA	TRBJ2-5	TGTGCCAGCGACTCTGGACTAGCGGGATGGGCCCAGTACTTC	CASDSGLAGWAQYF
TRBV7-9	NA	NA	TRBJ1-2	TGTGCCAGCAGCTTAGGGGGCTTGTACGATGGCTACACCTTC	CASSLGGLYDGYTF
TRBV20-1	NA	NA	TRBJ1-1	TGCAGTGCTGAAACAGGATTCGAAGCTTTCTTT	CSAETGFEAFF
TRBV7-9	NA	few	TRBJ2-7	TGTGCCAGCAGCACCGCCATTTCCTACGAGCAGTACTTC	CASSTAISYEQYF
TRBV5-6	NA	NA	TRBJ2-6	TGTGCCAGCAGCTTACCGGGGTCTGGGGCCAACGTCCTGACTTTC	CASSLPGSGANVLTF
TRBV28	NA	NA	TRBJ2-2	TGTGCCAGCCTCACCCGGGGCATATCGAACACCGGGGAGCTGTTTTTT	CASLTRGISNTGELFF
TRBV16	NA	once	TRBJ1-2	TGTGCCAGCAGCCAATTAACGGCAGGGCGTACTTATGGCTACACCTTC	CASSQLTAGRTYGYTF
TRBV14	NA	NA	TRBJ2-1	TGTGCCAGCAGCCAAGACAGAAATGAGCAGTTCTTC	CASSQDRNEQFF
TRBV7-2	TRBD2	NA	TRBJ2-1	TGTGCCAGCAGCTCTCTACCGGGACTAGCGGGAGATGAGCAGTTCTTC	CASSSLPGLAGDEQFF
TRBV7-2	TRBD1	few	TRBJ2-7	TGTGCCAGCAGCTTAGCTATGGACAGGGGGCGATACGAGCAGTACTTC	CASSLAMDRGRYEQYF
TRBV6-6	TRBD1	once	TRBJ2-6	TGTGCCAGCAGTTACGACAGGGCCTCTGGGGCCAACGTCCTGACTTTC	CASSYDRASGANVLTF